This TCR beta chain was recorded in a study of beta chain features in type 1 diabetes. Findings of the study overall: In the patient group, naive, central memory and Treg TCRB repertoires seemed more alike than in the healthy donor group.

This clone has more than one count but fewer than ten. The antigen is undetermined. Per the germline V gene, CDR1 is MNHNS and CDR2 is SASEGT. This CDR3 contains 15 residues. V dropped 6 bases and J dropped 1 base, with 10 bases sitting between them. Based on CD45RO/CCR7/CD25/CD127/CD95/CD27, CD4+ regulatory, stem cell-like memory, naive and central memory cells were sorted. Without exception, sorted populations had purity beyond 95%. Since all of the isolated RNA was reverse transcribed, expressed TCRB transcripts were what got sequenced. This table comes from immunoSEQ multiplex PCR, and its TCRdb copy is limited to in-frame clones, with some not included. Of some 180,000 clones listed, about an eighth are singletons.

The chain has TRBV6-1 and TRBJ2-6, with a possible D match to TRBD1 (6 bases). The TCR was taken from a woman younger than 30 in good health. The sequencing input was central memory CD4+ T cells from blood. CDR3 DNA sequence: TGTGCCAGCAGGGCCCAGGGGTCTGGGGCCAACGTCCTGACTTTC. This translates into CASRAQGSGANVLTF.